This T cell receptor beta chain was found in a study of blood T cell repertoires in COVID-19. Only in-frame clones appear in the TCRdb table, and some are missing; sequencing was by immunoSEQ multiplex PCR. The data show approximately 190,000 clones, roughly 80% seen once. From germline, CDR1 is MDHEN and CDR2 SYDVKM. Between the trimmed V and J ends, which lost 3 bases and 1 base, there was a span of 12 bases. The CDR3 length is 15 residues. The chain couples TRBV28 to TRBJ1-1; D might be TRBD1 (6 bases). The sequence derives from a woman in her sixties with COVID-19, enrolled during active disease. Sequenced: peripheral blood. CDR3 nucleotide sequence: TGTGCCAGCAGTTTTAGCGCAGGGGCGAACACTGAAGCTTTCTTT. Translated: CASSFSAGANTEAFF.